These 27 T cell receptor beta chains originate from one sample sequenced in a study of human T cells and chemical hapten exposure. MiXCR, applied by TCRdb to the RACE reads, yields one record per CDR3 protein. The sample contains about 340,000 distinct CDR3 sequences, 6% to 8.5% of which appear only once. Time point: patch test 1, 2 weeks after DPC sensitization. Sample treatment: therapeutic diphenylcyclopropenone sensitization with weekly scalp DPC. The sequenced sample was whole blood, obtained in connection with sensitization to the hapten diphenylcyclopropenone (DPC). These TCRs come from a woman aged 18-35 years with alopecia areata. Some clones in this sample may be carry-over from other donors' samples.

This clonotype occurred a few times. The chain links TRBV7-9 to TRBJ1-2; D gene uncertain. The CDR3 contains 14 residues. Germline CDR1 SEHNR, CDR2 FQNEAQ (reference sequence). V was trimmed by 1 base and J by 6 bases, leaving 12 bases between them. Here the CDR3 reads CASSLDGRPNGYTF. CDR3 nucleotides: TGTGCCAGCAGCTTAGACGGCAGGCCTAATGGCTACACCTTC.

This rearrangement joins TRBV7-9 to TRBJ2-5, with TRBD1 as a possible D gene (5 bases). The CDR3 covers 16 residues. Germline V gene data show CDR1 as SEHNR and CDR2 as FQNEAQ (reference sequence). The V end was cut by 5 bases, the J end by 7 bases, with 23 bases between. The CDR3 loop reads CASSPLDSLVKGTQYF. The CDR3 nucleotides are TGTGCCAGCAGCCCGCTAGACAGTTTGGTTAAGGGGACCCAGTACTTC.

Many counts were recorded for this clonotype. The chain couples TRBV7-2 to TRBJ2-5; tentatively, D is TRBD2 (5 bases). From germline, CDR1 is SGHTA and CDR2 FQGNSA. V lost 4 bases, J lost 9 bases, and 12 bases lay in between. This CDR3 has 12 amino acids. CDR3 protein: CASSSATGSQYF. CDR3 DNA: TGTGCCAGCAGCTCCGCAACGGGGTCCCAGTACTTC.

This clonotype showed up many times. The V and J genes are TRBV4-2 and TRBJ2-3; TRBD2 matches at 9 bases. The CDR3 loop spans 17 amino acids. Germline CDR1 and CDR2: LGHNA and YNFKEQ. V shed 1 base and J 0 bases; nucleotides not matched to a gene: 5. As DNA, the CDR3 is TGTGCCAGCAGCCAAGGACTAGCGGAAACTAGCACAGATACGCAGTATTTT. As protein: CASSQGLAETSTDTQYF.

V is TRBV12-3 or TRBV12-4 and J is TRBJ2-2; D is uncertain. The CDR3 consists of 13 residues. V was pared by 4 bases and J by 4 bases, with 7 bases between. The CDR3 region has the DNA TGTGCCAGCAGTTATACAGCCACCGGGGAGCTGTTTTTT. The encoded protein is CASSYTATGELFF.

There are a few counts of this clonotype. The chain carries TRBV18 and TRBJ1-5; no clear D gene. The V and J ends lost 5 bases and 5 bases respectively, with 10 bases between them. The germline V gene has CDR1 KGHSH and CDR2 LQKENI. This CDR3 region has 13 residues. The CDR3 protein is CASSGQRDQPQHF. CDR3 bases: TGTGCCAGCTCAGGGCAGCGAGATCAGCCCCAGCATTTT.

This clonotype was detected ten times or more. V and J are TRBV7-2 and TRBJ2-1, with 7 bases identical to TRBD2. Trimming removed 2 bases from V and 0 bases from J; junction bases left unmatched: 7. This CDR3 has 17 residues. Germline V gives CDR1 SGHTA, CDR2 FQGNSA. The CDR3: CASSLRPSGSSYNEQFF. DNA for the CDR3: TGTGCCAGCAGCTTAAGGCCTAGCGGTAGCTCCTACAATGAGCAGTTCTTC.

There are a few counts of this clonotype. The DNA for the CDR3 is TGTGCCAGCAGTTTAAGGGGTGGCGTTTCTCGGGAAAAACTGTTTTTT. Translation gives CASSLRGGVSREKLFF. This chain uses TRBV12-3 or TRBV12-4 with TRBJ1-4, with D perhaps TRBD1 (5 bases). Trimming stripped 2 bases from V and 8 bases from J, with 18 bases between. This CDR3 is built from 16 residues.

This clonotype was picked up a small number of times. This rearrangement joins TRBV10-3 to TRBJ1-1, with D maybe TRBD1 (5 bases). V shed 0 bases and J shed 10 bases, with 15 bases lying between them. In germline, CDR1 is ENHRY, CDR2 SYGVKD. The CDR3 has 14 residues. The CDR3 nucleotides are TGTGCCATCAGTGAGTCTGTAGGGGCGCTTGGAGCTTTCTTT. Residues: CAISESVGALGAFF.

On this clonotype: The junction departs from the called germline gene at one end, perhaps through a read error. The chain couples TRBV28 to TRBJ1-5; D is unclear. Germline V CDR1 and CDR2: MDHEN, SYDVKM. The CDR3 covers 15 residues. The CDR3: CASSLGGSSYQPQHF. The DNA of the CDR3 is TGTGCCAGCAGTTTGGGCGGCAGTAGCTATCAGCCCCAGCATTTT.

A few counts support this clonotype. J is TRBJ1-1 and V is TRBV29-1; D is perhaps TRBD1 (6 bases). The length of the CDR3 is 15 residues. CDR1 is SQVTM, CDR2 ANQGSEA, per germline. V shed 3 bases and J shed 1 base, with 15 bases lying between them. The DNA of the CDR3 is TGCAGCGTTGAGAACGTACAGGGCAAGAACACTGAAGCTTTCTTT. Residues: CSVENVQGKNTEAFF. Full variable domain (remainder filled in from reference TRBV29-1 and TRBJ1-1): SAVISQKPSRDICQRGTSLTIQCQVDSQVTMMFWYRQQPGQSLTLIATANQGSEATYESGFVIDKFPISRPNLTFSTLTVSNMSPEDSSIYLCSVENVQGKNTEAFFGQGTRLTVV.

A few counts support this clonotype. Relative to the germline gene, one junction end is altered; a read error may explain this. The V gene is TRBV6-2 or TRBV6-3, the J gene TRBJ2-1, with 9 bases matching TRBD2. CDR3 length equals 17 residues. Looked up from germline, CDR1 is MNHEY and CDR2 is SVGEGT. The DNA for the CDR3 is TGTGCCAGCAGTCACTCTGGGCTAGCGGGGAATTGGGATGAGCAGTTCTTC. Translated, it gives CASSHSGLAGNWDEQFF.

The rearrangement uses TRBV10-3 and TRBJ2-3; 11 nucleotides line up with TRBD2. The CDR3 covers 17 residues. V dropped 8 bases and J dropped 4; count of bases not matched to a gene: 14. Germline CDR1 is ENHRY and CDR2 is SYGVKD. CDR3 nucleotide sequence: TGTGCCATCGGTTCCCTCTTTAGCGGGGGGGCGGCAGATACGCAGTATTTT. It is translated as CAIGSLFSGGAADTQYF.

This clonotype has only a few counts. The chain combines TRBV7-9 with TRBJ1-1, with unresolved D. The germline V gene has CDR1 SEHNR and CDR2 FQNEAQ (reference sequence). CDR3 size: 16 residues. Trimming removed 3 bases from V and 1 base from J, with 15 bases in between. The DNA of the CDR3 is TGTGCCAGCAGCTTGCGCAGCGGAATTAAGAACACTGAAGCTTTCTTT. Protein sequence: CASSLRSGIKNTEAFF.

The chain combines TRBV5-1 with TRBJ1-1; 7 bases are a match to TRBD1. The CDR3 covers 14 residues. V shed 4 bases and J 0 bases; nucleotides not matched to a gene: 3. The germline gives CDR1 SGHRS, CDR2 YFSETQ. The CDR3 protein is CASSTGTVNTEAFF. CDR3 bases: TGCGCCAGCAGCACTGGGACAGTGAACACTGAAGCTTTCTTT. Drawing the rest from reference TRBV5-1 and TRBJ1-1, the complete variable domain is KAGVTQTPRYLIKTRGQQVTLSCSPISGHRSVSWYQQTPGQGLQFLFEYFSETQRNKGNFPGRFSGRQFSNSRSEMNVSTLELGDSALYLCASSTGTVNTEAFFGQGTRLTVV.

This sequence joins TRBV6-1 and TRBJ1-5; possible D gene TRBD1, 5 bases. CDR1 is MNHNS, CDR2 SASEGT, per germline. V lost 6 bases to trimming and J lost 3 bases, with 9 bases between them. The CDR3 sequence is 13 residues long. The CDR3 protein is CASRDSYNQPQHF. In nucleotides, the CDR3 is TGTGCCAGCAGAGACAGCTACAATCAGCCCCAGCATTTT.

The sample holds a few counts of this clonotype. The CDR3 DNA sequence: TGTGCCAGCAGCTTAGTGTCGGGAGTTTTTGACATTCAGTACTTC. Protein sequence: CASSLVSGVFDIQYF. The chain is built from TRBV7-8 and TRBJ2-4; a weak D match, TRBD2 (6 bases). The length of the CDR3 is 15 residues. With 1 base removed from V and 8 bases from J, the gap between germline ends came to 15 bases. Germline V gene lookup returns CDR1 SGHVS and CDR2 FQNEAQ.

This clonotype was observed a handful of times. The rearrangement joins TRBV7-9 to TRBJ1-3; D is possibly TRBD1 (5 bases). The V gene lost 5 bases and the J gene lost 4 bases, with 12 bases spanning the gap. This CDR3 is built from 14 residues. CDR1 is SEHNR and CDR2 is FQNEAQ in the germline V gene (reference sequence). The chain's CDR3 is CASSPQGPGNTIYF. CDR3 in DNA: TGTGCCAGCAGCCCTCAGGGACCAGGAAACACCATATATTTT.

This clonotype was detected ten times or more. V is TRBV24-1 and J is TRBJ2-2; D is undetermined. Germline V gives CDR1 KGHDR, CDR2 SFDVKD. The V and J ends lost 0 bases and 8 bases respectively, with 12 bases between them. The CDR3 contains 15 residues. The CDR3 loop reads CATSDLRPKGGELFF. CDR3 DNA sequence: TGTGCCACCAGTGATTTGCGGCCTAAAGGAGGGGAGCTGTTTTTT.

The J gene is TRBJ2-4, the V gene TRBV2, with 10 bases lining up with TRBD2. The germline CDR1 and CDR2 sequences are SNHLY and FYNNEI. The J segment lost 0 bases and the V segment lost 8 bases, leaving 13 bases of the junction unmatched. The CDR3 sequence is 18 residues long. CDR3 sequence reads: CASLGASGGPLAKNIQYF. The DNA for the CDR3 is TGTGCCAGCCTTGGTGCTAGCGGGGGACCCTTAGCCAAAAACATTCAGTACTTC.

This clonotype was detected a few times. CDR3 coding DNA: TGTGCCACCAAGTCGGTTTCAGATACGCAGTATTTT. Encoded protein: CATKSVSDTQYF. The chain is built from TRBV24-1 and TRBJ2-3; D gene unclear. The CDR3 runs to 12 residues. Between the trimmed V and J ends, which lost 8 bases and 4 bases, there was a span of 9 bases. The germline gives CDR1 KGHDR, CDR2 SFDVKD.

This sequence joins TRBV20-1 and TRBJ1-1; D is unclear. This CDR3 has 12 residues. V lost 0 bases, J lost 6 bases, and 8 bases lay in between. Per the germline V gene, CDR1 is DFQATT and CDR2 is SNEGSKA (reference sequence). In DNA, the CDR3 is TGCAGTGCTAGAGAGGCGTCTTCTGAAGCTTTCTTT. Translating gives CSAREASSEAFF.

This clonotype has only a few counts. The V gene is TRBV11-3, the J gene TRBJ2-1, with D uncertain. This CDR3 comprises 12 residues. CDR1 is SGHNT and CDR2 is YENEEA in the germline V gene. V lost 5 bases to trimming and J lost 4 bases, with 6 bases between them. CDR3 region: CASSARYNEQFF. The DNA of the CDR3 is TGTGCCAGCAGCGCCCGATACAATGAGCAGTTCTTC.

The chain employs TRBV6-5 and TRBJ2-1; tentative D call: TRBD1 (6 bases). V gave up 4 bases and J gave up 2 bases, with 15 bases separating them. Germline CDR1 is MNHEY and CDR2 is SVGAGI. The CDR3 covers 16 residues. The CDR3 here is CASSFVTGLTYNEQFF. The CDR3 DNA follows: TGTGCCAGCAGTTTTGTGACAGGTCTAACCTACAATGAGCAGTTCTTC.

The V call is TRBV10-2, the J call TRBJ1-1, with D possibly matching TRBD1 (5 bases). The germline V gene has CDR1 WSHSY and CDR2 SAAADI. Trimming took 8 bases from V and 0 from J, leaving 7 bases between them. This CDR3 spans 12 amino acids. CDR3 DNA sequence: TGCGCCAGCCAGGGACTGAACACTGAAGCTTTCTTT. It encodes CASQGLNTEAFF.

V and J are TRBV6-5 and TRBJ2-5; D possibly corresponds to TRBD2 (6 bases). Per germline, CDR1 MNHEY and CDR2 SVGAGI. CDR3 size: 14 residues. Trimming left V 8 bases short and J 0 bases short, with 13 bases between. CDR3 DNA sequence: TGTGCCAGCGGCGGGCGGGGAAACCAAGAGACCCAGTACTTC. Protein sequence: CASGGRGNQETQYF.

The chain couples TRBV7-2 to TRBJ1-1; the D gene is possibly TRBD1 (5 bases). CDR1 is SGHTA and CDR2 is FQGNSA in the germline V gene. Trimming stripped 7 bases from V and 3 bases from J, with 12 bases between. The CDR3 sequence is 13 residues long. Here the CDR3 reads CASKGWGDTEAFF. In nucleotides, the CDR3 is TGTGCCAGCAAGGGGTGGGGAGACACTGAAGCTTTCTTT.